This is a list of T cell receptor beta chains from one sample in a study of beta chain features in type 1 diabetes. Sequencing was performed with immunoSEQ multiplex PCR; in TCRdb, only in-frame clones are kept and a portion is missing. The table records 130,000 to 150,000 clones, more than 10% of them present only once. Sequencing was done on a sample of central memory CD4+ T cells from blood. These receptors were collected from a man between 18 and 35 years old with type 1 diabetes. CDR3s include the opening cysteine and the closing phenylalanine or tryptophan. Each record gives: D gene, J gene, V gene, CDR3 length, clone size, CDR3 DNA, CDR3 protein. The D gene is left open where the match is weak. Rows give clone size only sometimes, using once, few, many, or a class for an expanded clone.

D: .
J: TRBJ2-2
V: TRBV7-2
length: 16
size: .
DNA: TGTGCCAGCAGCCCTCCTTGGACTGTGAACACCGGGGAGCTGTTTTTT
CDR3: CASSPPWTVNTGELFF

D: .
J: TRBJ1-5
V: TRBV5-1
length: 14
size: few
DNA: TGCGCCAGCAGCTTGGATACAGGGAACCAGCCCCAGCATTTT
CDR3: CASSLDTGNQPQHF

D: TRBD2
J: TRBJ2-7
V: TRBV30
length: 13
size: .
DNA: TGTGCCTGGATGGTAGCGGGGGGCTACGAGCAGTACTTC
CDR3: CAWMVAGGYEQYF

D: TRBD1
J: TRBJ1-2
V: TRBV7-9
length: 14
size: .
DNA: TGTGCCAGCAGCATAACAGGGGAGGAGGATGGCTACACCTTC
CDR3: CASSITGEEDGYTF

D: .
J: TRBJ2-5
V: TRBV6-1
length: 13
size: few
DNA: TGTGCCAGCAGTTTCCTGGACGGAGAGACCCAGTACTTC
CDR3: CASSFLDGETQYF

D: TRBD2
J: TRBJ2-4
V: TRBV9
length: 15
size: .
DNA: TGTGCCAGCAGCCCCAGGGGACTAGCGTCTAACATTCAGTACTTC
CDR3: CASSPRGLASNIQYF

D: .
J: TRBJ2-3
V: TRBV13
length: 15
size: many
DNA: TGTGCCACCCGCGAGTACGGGGCGAGCACAGATACGCAGTATTTT
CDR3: CATREYGASTDTQYF

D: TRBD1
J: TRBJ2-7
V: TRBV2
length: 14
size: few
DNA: TGTGCCACCTGCCGTGACAGGGGAACCTACGAGCAGTACTTC
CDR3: CATCRDRGTYEQYF

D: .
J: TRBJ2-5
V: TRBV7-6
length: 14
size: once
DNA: TGTGCCAGCAGCTTAATTCAGGGTCGGGAGACCCAGTACTTC
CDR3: CASSLIQGRETQYF

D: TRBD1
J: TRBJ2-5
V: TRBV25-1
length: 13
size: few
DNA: TGTGCCAGCAGGGGACAGGGAGTCGAGACCCAGTACTTC
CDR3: CASRGQGVETQYF

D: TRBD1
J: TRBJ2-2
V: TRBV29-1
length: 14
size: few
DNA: TGCAGCGCGCTCGGACAGGGAACCACCGGGGAGCTGTTTTTT
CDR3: CSALGQGTTGELFF

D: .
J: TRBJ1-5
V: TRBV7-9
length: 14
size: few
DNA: TGTGCCAGCAGCGAGTTGAATAGCAATCAGCCCCAGCATTTT
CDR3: CASSELNSNQPQHF